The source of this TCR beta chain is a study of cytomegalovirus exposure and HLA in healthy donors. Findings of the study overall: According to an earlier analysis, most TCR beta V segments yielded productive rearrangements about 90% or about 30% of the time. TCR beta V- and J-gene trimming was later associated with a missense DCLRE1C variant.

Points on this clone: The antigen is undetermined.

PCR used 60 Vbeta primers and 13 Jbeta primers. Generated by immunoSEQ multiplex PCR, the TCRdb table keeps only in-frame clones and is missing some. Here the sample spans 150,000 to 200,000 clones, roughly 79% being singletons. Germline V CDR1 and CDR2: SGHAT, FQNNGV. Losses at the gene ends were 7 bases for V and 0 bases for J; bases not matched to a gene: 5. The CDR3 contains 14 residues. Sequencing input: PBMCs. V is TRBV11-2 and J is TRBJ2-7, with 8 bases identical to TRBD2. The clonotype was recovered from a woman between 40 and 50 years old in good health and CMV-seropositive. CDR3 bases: TGTGCCAGCACCGGGGGGGCCACCTCCTACGAGCAGTACTTC. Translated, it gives CASTGGATSYEQYF.